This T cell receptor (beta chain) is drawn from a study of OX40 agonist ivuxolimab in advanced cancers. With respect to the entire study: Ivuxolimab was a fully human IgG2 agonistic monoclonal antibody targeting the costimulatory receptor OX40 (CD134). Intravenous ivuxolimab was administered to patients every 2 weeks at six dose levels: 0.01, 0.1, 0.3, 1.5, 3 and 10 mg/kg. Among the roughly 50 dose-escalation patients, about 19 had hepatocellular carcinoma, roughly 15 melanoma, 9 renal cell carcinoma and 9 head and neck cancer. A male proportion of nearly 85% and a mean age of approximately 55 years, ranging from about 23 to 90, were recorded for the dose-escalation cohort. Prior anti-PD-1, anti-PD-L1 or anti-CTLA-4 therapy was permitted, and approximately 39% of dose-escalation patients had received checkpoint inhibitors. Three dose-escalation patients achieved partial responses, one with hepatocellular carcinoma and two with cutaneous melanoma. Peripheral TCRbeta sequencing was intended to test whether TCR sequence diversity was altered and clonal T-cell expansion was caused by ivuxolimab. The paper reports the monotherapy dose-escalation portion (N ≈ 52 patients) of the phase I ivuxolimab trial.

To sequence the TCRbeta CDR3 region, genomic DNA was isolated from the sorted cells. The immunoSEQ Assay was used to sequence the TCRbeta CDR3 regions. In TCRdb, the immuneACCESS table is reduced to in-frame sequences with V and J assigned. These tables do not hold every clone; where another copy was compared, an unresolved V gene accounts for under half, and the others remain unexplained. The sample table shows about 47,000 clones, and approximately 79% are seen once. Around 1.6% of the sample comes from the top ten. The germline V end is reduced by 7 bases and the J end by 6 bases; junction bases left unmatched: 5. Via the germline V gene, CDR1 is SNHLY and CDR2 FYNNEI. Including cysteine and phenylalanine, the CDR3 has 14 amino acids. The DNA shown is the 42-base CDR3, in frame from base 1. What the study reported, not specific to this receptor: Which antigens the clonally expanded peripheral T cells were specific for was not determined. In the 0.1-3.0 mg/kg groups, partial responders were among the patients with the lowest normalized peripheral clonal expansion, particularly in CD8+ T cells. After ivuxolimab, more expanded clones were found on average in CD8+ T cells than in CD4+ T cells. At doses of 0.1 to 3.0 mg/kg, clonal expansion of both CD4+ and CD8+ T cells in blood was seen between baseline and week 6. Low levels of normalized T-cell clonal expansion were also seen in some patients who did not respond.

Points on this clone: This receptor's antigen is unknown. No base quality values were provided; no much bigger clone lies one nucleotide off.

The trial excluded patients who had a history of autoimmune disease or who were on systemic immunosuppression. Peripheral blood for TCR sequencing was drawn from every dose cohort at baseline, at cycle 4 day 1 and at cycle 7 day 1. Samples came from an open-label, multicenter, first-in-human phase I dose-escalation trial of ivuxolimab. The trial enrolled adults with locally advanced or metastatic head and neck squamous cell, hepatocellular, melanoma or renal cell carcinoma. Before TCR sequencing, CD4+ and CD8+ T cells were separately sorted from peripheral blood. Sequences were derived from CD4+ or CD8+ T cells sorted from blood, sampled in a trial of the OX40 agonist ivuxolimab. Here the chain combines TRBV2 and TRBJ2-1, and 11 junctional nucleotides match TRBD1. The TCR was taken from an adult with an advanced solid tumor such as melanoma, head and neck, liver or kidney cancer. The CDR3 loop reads CASKDRGHSNEQFF. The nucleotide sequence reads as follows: TGTGCCAGCAAGGACAGGGGGCACAGCAATGAGCAGTTCTTC.